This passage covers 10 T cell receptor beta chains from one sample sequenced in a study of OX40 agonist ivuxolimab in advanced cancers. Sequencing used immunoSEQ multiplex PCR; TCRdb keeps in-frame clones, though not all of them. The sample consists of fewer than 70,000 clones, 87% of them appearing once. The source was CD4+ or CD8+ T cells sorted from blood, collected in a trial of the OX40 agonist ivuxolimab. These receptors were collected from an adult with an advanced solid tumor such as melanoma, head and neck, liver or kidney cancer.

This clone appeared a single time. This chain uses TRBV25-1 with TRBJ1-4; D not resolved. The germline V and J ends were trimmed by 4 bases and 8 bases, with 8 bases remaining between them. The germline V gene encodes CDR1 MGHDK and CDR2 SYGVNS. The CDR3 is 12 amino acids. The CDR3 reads CASSVVGEKLFF. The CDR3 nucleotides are TGTGCCAGCAGTGTAGTGGGGGAAAAACTGTTTTTT.

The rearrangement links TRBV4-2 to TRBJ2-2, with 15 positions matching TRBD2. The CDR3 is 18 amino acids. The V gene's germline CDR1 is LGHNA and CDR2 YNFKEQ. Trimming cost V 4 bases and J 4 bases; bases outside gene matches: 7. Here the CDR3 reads CASSRTSGRARGTGELFF. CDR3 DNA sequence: TGTGCCAGCAGCCGGACTAGCGGGAGGGCCCGGGGCACCGGGGAGCTGTTTTTT.

CDR3 amino acids: CASSESGVLAQHF. The CDR3 region has the DNA TGTGCCAGCAGTGAATCGGGGGTCTTAGCCCAGCATTTT. V usage is TRBV25-1 and J usage is TRBJ1-5; TRBD1 is a possible D gene (5 bases). V lost 1 base and J 11 bases, leaving 12 bases between the germline ends. Germline CDR1 is MGHDK and CDR2 is SYGVNS. The CDR3 extends over 13 amino acids.

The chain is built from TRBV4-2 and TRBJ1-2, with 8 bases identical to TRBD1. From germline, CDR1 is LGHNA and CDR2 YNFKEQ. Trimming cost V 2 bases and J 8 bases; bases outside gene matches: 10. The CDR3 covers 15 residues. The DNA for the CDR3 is TGTGCCAGCAGCCAACAAACCGACAGGGGTGGCGGCTACACCTTC. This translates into CASSQQTDRGGGYTF.

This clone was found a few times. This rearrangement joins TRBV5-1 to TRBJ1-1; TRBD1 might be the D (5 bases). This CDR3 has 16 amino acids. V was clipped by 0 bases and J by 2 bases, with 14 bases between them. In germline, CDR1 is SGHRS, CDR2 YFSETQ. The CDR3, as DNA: TGCGCCAGCAGCTTGGTGGCAAGACAGACCAACACTGAAGCTTTCTTT. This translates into CASSLVARQTNTEAFF.

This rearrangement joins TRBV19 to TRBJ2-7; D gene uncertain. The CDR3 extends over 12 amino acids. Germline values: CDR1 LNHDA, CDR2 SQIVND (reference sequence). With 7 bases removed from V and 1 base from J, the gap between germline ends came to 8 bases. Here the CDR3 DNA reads TGTGCCAGTAACGACGGGTCCTACGAGCAGTACTTC. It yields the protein CASNDGSYEQYF.

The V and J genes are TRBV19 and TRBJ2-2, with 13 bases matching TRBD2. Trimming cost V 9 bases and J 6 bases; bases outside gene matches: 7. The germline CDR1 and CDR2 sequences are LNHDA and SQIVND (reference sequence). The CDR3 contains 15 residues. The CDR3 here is CASLRTSGSPGELFF. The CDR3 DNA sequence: TGTGCCAGCTTAAGGACTAGCGGGAGCCCCGGGGAGCTGTTTTTT.

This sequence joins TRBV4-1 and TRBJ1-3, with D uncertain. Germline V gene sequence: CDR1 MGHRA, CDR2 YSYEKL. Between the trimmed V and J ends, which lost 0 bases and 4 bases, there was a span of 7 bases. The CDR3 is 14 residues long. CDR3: CASSQEESGNTIYF. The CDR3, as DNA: TGCGCCAGCAGCCAAGAAGAGTCGGGAAACACCATATATTTT.

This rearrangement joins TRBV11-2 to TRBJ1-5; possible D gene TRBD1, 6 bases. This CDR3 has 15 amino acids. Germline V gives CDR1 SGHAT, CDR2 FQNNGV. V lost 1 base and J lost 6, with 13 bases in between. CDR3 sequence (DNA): TGTGCCAGCAGCTTAGCGGGGGGGGCTGGTCAGCCCCAGCATTTT. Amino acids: CASSLAGGAGQPQHF.

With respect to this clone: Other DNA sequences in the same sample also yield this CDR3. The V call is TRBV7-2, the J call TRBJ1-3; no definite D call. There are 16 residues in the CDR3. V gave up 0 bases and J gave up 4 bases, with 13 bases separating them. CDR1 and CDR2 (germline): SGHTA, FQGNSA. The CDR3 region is CASSLAQRASGNTIYF. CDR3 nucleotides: TGTGCCAGCAGCTTAGCGCAGAGGGCATCGGGAAACACCATATATTTT.